This T cell receptor (beta chain) emerged from a study of vaccination and CD4 T cells after COVID-19. Whole-study context: Post-COVID draws came a median around 100 days after diagnosis (range 35 to 161).

Documented time point: late sampling 161 to 241 days after vaccination in a few convalescent patients. Specified treatment: approximately nine-day PBMC culture with coronavirus spike peptide pools or control peptides (ViraFEST assay). Once obtained from cultured CD4+ T cells, the DNA was sequenced using the Oncomine TCR Beta short-read assay. TCRdb processed the PCR reads anew with MiXCR; each CDR3 protein has one entry. The sample includes about 24,000 distinct CDR3 sequences, 40% to 55% seen only once; the top ten take roughly 4.1%. Notes on this clonotype: Antigen: not known.

Sequences were derived from CD4+ T cells from blood, cultured in vitro, sampled about 7 months after SARS-CoV-2 vaccination. The clonotype was recovered from a human donor who had recovered from COVID-19.

CDR3 in amino acids: CSARGTSGNTIYF. For the CDR3, the DNA is TGCAGTGCTAGGGGGACTTCTGGAAACACCATATATTTT. The chain links TRBV20-1 to TRBJ1-3, with a tentative D call TRBD1 (5 bases). There are 13 residues in the CDR3. The ends were cut back, 3 bases at V and 1 base at J, with 7 bases in the middle. Germline lookup yields CDR1 DFQATT and CDR2 SNEGSKA (reference sequence).